This TCR beta chain was identified during a study of cytomegalovirus exposure and HLA in healthy donors. Study-wide results and limits: HLA alleles were associated with fewer than 20,000 TCR beta sequences in a later analysis at 0.05 false discovery rate.

Use of 60 Vbeta and 13 Jbeta primers characterized the PCR. Using immunoSEQ multiplex PCR, the repertoire was profiled, and TCRdb retains in-frame clones only, with some absent. This table holds just over 200,000 clones. Turning to this clone: Its antigen is not identified.

V gave up 4 bases and J gave up 8 bases, with 18 bases separating them. CDR3 length: 15 amino acids. The germline V gene has CDR1 SGHRS and CDR2 YFSETQ. This clonotype was obtained from a girl aged 2 to 9 in good health and CMV-seropositive. The V and J genes are TRBV5-1 and TRBJ1-4, with TRBD1 as a possible D gene (6 bases). Sequenced material: PBMCs. CDR3 DNA: TGCGCCAGCAGCCACGCAGGGACATTGAGAGAAAAACTGTTTTTT. It is translated as CASSHAGTLREKLFF. Looking up the rest from reference TRBV5-1 and TRBJ1-4 gives the full variable domain: KAGVTQTPRYLIKTRGQQVTLSCSPISGHRSVSWYQQTPGQGLQFLFEYFSETQRNKGNFPGRFSGRQFSNSRSEMNVSTLELGDSALYLCASSHAGTLREKLFFGSGTQLSVL.